What follows are 24 T cell receptor beta chains derived from one specimen sequenced in a study of cytomegalovirus exposure and HLA in healthy donors. Libraries were prepared by immunoSEQ multiplex PCR; TCRdb keeps only in-frame clonotypes and omits some of them. The data contain 70,000 to 75,000 clones, approximately 94% of them singletons. Source material: PBMCs. Receptor source: a woman aged 18-29 years in good health and CMV-seronegative.

This chain links TRBV28 with TRBJ2-3; 7 nucleotides match TRBD2. Germline CDR1 MDHEN, CDR2 SYDVKM. The CDR3 runs to 15 residues. Trimming took 5 bases from V and 2 from J; bases not matched to a gene: 7. This chain's CDR3 is CASSPSGDPTDTQYF. CDR3 DNA sequence: TGTGCCAGCAGTCCCAGCGGGGATCCCACAGATACGCAGTATTTT.

This sequence joins TRBV5-4 and TRBJ1-2; D gene ambiguous. Per germline, CDR1 SGHNT and CDR2 YYREEE (reference sequence). The CDR3 is made up of 14 amino acids. V was clipped by 6 bases and J by 6 bases, with 18 bases between them. The CDR3 region has the DNA TGTGCCAGCACCAAACTAGTTGGACGACATGGCTACACCTTC. It is translated as CASTKLVGRHGYTF.

This chain uses TRBV6-5 with TRBJ2-5; TRBD2 matches at 10 bases. Per the germline V gene, CDR1 is MNHEY and CDR2 is SVGAGI. The CDR3 is 15 amino acids. V lost 6 bases and J lost 5; bases outside the gene matches: 9. This chain's CDR3 is CASSGSGGLKETQYF. The CDR3 nucleotides are TGTGCCAGCAGCGGTAGCGGGGGGCTTAAGGAGACCCAGTACTTC.

This rearrangement joins TRBV29-1 to TRBJ2-1; 8 nucleotides agree with TRBD1. The CDR3 contains 16 residues. The junction had 14 bases not matched to a gene; V was cut back by 2 bases and J by 8 bases. Germline CDR1 and CDR2: SQVTM and ANQGSEA. The CDR3 sequence: CSVEFPGQVYVDEQFF. The CDR3 nucleotides read TGCAGCGTTGAATTCCCGGGACAGGTATATGTCGATGAGCAGTTCTTC.

The rearrangement joins TRBV5-4 to TRBJ2-2; possibly TRBD2 for D (5 bases). The ends were cut back, 1 base at V and 0 bases at J, with 10 bases in the middle. The CDR3 is made up of 16 amino acids. Germline V lookup: CDR1 SGHNT, CDR2 YYREEE (reference sequence). The CDR3 sequence: CASSLHRTSNTGELFF. The CDR3 DNA follows: TGTGCCAGCAGCTTGCATCGGACTTCGAACACCGGGGAGCTGTTTTTT.

The chain has TRBV28 and TRBJ2-5; 7 bases line up with TRBD1. After removal of 3 bases from V and 2 bases from J, the junction contained 6 bases not matched to a gene. The germline CDR1 and CDR2 sequences are MDHEN and SYDVKM. The CDR3 totals 15 residues. The CDR3 DNA sequence: TGTGCCAGCAGTTTTTGGGGGACAGCTCAAGAGACCCAGTACTTC. This gives the protein CASSFWGTAQETQYF.

The J gene is TRBJ1-1, the V gene TRBV4-2, with 7 bases fitting TRBD1. V was clipped by 4 bases and J by 6 bases; unmatched bases: 8. Germline V lookup: CDR1 LGHNA, CDR2 YNFKEQ. The CDR3 runs 14 residues. For the CDR3, the DNA is TGTGCCAGCAGCCCGGGACAGCGTGGCGCTGAAGCTTTCTTT. Translation: CASSPGQRGAEAFF.

The chain recombines TRBV9 with TRBJ1-1; TRBD1 aligns across 7 bases. Germline assignment: CDR1 SGDLS and CDR2 YYNGEE. The junction had 8 bases not matched to a gene; V was cut back by 0 bases and J by 0 bases. The CDR3 consists of 17 residues. CDR3: CASSVDEPGGVNTEAFF. Written as DNA, the CDR3 is TGTGCCAGCAGCGTAGACGAGCCAGGGGGAGTGAACACTGAAGCTTTCTTT.

This clone was picked up a small number of times. The rearrangement joins TRBV9 to TRBJ2-1, with TRBD1 matching over 8 bases. J lost 12 bases, V lost 1 base, and 9 bases had no gene match. This CDR3 is 14 amino acids long. Per germline, CDR1 SGDLS and CDR2 YYNGEE. The CDR3 here is CASSVSQGAAGQFF. DNA of the CDR3: TGTGCCAGCAGCGTAAGTCAGGGGGCCGCAGGGCAGTTCTTC.

The V gene is TRBV4-1, the J gene TRBJ2-7; 9 bases match TRBD2. Germline lookup yields CDR1 MGHRA and CDR2 YSYEKL. The J segment lost 6 bases and the V segment lost 1 base, leaving 4 bases of the junction unmatched. There are 14 residues in the CDR3. The CDR3 region is CASSQGGLATEQYF. The CDR3 DNA reads as TGCGCCAGCAGCCAAGGGGGACTAGCAACCGAGCAGTACTTC.

The chain uses TRBV19 and TRBJ1-1, with D tentatively TRBD1 (6 bases). In germline, CDR1 is LNHDA, CDR2 SQIVND (reference sequence). The CDR3 has 14 residues. Between the trimmed V and J ends, which lost 3 bases and 7 bases, there was a span of 15 bases. CDR3 coding DNA: TGTGCCAGTAGTATTACGCGAGGGGGTAATGAAGCTTTCTTT. Its translation is CASSITRGGNEAFF.

This clone was detected only once. V gene TRBV12-5 combines with J gene TRBJ2-3, with 7 nucleotides matching TRBD1. CDR3 length: 19 amino acids. The ends lost 4 bases at V and 6 bases at J; junction bases unmatched: 22. Germline V gene sequence: CDR1 LGHNT, CDR2 FRNRAP. The CDR3 protein is CASGWVTGKSFKRRDTQYF. DNA of the CDR3: TGTGCTAGTGGTTGGGTGACAGGGAAATCCTTTAAGAGGAGGGATACGCAGTATTTT. Looking up the rest from reference TRBV12-5 and TRBJ2-3 gives the full variable domain: DARVTQTPRHKVTEMGQEVTMRCQPILGHNTVFWYRQTMMQGLELLAYFRNRAPLDDSGMPKDRFSAEMPDATLATLKIQPSEPRDSAVYFCASGWVTGKSFKRRDTQYFGPGTRLTVL.

The V and J genes are TRBV4-3 and TRBJ1-2; perhaps TRBD1 as D (6 bases). Between the trimmed V and J ends, which lost 3 bases and 4 bases, there was a span of 15 bases. The CDR3 totals 15 residues. Germline CDR1 reads LGHNA; CDR2 reads YSLEER. CDR3: CASSHTGKDGYGYTF. The CDR3 bases are TGCGCCAGCAGCCATACAGGGAAGGATGGCTATGGCTACACCTTC.

The chain has TRBV19 and TRBJ1-1; a possible D gene is TRBD1 (5 bases). Germline lookup yields CDR1 LNHDA and CDR2 SQIVND (reference sequence). V dropped 5 bases and J dropped 1 base, with 11 bases sitting between them. The CDR3 is 14 amino acids. CDR3 nucleotide sequence: TGTGCCAGTAGTCAGGTTACAGGGAACACTGAAGCTTTCTTT. Translated: CASSQVTGNTEAFF.

The V call is TRBV18, the J call TRBJ2-5, with D tentatively TRBD1 (5 bases). V gave up 3 bases and J gave up 3 bases, with 14 bases separating them. The CDR3 length is 15 residues. Germline loops: CDR1 KGHSH, CDR2 LQKENI. This CDR3 is CASSPLTDTKETQYF. The CDR3 DNA is TGTGCCAGCTCACCCCTGACAGACACGAAAGAGACCCAGTACTTC.

The gene calls are TRBV21-1 and TRBJ2-1; the table's D call of TRBD1 was not tested on the DNA. TRBV21-1 is a pseudogene segment. This CDR3 has 17 amino acids. The CDR3 DNA reads TGTGCCAGCAGCAAAGAGTGGGCCCCCCAAACCTACAATGAGCAGTTCTTC. This translates into CASSKEWAPQTYNEQFF.

The rearrangement links TRBV7-3 to TRBJ1-1, with D hard to call. The V gene's germline CDR1 is SGHTA and CDR2 FQGTGA. CDR3 size: 13 residues. Trimming pared 4 bases from V and 4 bases from J, leaving 10 bases between. Written as DNA, the CDR3 is TGTGCCAGCAGCTCAGCGGATGGCACTGAAGCTTTCTTT. It specifies CASSSADGTEAFF.

The chain joins TRBV30 to TRBJ2-1, with D possibly TRBD1 on 6 matching bases. V was pared by 3 bases and J by 4 bases, with 19 bases between. The germline CDR1 and CDR2 sequences are GTSNPN and SVGIG (reference sequence). This CDR3 spans 16 amino acids. CDR3 nucleotide sequence: TGTGCCTGGAGGGCCAAAACAGGGATTGGGTACAATGAGCAGTTCTTC. Its translation: CAWRAKTGIGYNEQFF. The full variable domain, completed using reference TRBV30 and TRBJ2-1, is SQTIHQWPATLVQPVGSPLSLECTVEGTSNPNLYWYRQAAGRGLQLLFYSVGIGQISSEVPQNLSASRPQDRQFILSSKKLLLSDSGFYLCAWRAKTGIGYNEQFFGPGTRLTVL.

This rearrangement joins TRBV28 to TRBJ1-5; D unclear. This CDR3 contains 13 residues. Germline V gives CDR1 MDHEN, CDR2 SYDVKM. V was cut by 2 bases and J by 5 bases, with 7 bases left in between. The CDR3 coding sequence is TGTGCCAGCAGTTTACCCTTCGATCAGCCCCAGCATTTT. This encodes CASSLPFDQPQHF.

The CDR3, as DNA: TGTGCCAGCACCCGCGGGAGCAGGGAGAACACTGAAGCTTTCTTT. As protein: CASTRGSRENTEAFF. V gene TRBV28 combines with J gene TRBJ1-1; a possible D gene is TRBD1 (5 bases). V was pared by 7 bases and J by 1 base, with 16 bases between. This CDR3 is built from 15 residues. CDR1 is MDHEN and CDR2 is SYDVKM in the germline V gene.

The chain carries TRBV29-1 and TRBJ2-5, with D possibly TRBD1 on 5 matching bases. V was shortened by 3 bases and J by 3 bases, with 14 bases between the two germline ends. The CDR3 has 14 amino acids. Germline lookup yields CDR1 SQVTM and CDR2 ANQGSEA. CDR3 in DNA: TGCAGCGTTGACATGACAGCGCTGGAAGAGACCCAGTACTTC. Translating it yields CSVDMTALEETQYF.

The V call is TRBV21-1, the J call TRBJ2-7; TRBD1 is the table's D call and was not checked against the DNA. TRBV21-1 is reported as a pseudogene. CDR3 size: 14 residues. This CDR3 reads CASSARDRDNEQYF. The CDR3 nucleotides read TGTGCCAGCAGCGCCCGGGACAGGGACAACGAGCAGTACTTC.

The chain combines TRBV10-3 with TRBJ1-4; a weak D match, TRBD1 (6 bases). V was cut by 2 bases and J by 0 bases, with 13 bases left in between. CDR1 is ENHRY, CDR2 SYGVKD, per germline. This CDR3 contains 17 residues. DNA for the CDR3: TGTGCCATCAGTGAGACCGGCAGGGGTGCAACTAATGAAAAACTGTTTTTT. Amino acid sequence: CAISETGRGATNEKLFF.

The J gene is TRBJ2-1, the V gene TRBV25-1; TRBD2 matches at 12 bases. V lost 1 base to trimming and J lost 4 bases; unmatched junction nucleotides: 8. In germline, CDR1 is MGHDK, CDR2 SYGVNS. This CDR3 is 18 amino acids long. CDR3 region: CASSESPSGGAGYNEQFF. The CDR3 DNA follows: TGTGCCAGCAGTGAATCCCCTAGCGGGGGGGCCGGTTACAATGAGCAGTTCTTC.